This TCR beta chain was retrieved from a study of blood T cell repertoires in COVID-19. The table came from immunoSEQ multiplex PCR; TCRdb's copy has only in-frame clones and leaves some out. Here the sample spans 40,000 or so clones, roughly 85% being singletons. V dropped 2 bases and J dropped 5; count of bases not matched to a gene: 8. The CDR3 sequence is 16 residues long. Looked up from germline, CDR1 is MRHNA and CDR2 is SNTAGT. This clone occurred a few times. Sequenced input: peripheral blood. The chain links TRBV6-4 to TRBJ2-2, with 7 bases aligning to TRBD2. The clonotype was recovered from a man aged 35-49 years with active COVID-19. The chain's CDR3 is CASSDPSGRETGELFF. The CDR3, as DNA: TGTGCCAGCAGTGACCCGTCTGGGCGGGAGACCGGGGAGCTGTTTTTT.